These 18 T cell receptor beta chains share one sample of origin, sequenced in a study of Ad26.COV2.S vaccination and SARS-CoV-2 variants. TCRdb keeps only in-frame clones here, not all; method: immunoSEQ multiplex PCR. The data hold more than 300,000 clones, with about nine tenths observed a single time. Sample treatment: over 15 received Ad26.COV2.S at low or high dose, single or two shots; several received placebo; per-sample allocation not given. Collection of the samples took place on day 63 after the first injection of vaccine or placebo. The sample in question was peripheral blood, obtained in a trial of Ad26.COV2.S vaccine versus placebo. All receptors derive from a person aged 18-60 years who received the Ad26.COV2.S COVID-19 vaccine or a placebo.

The chain recombines TRBV18 with TRBJ1-6, with no clear D. Trimming removed 6 bases at V and 5 bases at J, with 11 bases between. CDR1 is KGHSH, CDR2 LQKENI, per germline. The length of the CDR3 is 14 residues. CDR3 nucleotides: TGTGCCAGCTCGCTCAACAACGATAATTCACCCCTCCACTTT. Encoded protein: CASSLNNDNSPLHF.

The rearrangement joins TRBV27 to TRBJ1-1; D is undetermined. Germline V gives CDR1 MNHEY, CDR2 SMNVEV (reference sequence). The CDR3 has 13 residues. Trimming cost V 10 bases and J 0 bases, with 12 bases left between them. CDR3 nucleotide sequence: TGTGCCACTAAAGGGTACCTGAACACTGAAGCTTTCTTT. The encoded protein is CATKGYLNTEAFF.

J is TRBJ1-2 and V is TRBV3-1 (or the pseudogene TRBV3-2), with a tentative D call TRBD1 (5 bases). Germline CDR1 LGHDT, CDR2 YNNKEL (reference sequence). V lost 5 bases and J lost 5, with 21 bases in between. The CDR3 has 16 residues. The CDR3 DNA reads as TGTGCCAGCAGCTTGGGCGGCGACCCGGGGGTATATGGCTACACCTTC. It yields the protein CASSLGGDPGVYGYTF.

The chain joins TRBV6-5 to TRBJ2-7; 8 nucleotides align to TRBD1. The V gene end was trimmed by 5 bases and the J gene end by 3 bases; junction bases not matched to a gene: 9. The CDR3 is 15 amino acids. Germline loops: CDR1 MNHEY, CDR2 SVGAGI. DNA for the CDR3: TGTGCCAGCAGTAGGGGACAGGCTAAGGACTACGAGCAGTACTTC. Protein product: CASSRGQAKDYEQYF.

The rearrangement joins TRBV5-5 to TRBJ2-7, with D tentatively TRBD2 (5 bases). Trimming stripped 4 bases from V and 7 bases from J, with 15 bases between. Germline CDR1 and CDR2: SGHKS and YYEKEE (reference sequence). There are 13 residues in the CDR3. This chain's CDR3 is CASSTLDSGEQYF. The CDR3 region has the DNA TGTGCCAGCAGCACCCTAGATTCGGGAGAGCAGTACTTC. The entire variable domain, with the rest obtained from reference TRBV5-5 and TRBJ2-7, is as follows: DAGVTQSPTHLIKTRGQQVTLRCSPISGHKSVSWYQQVLGQGPQFIFQYYEKEERGRGNFPDRFSARQFPNYSSELNVNALLLGDSALYLCASSTLDSGEQYFGPGTRLTVT.

CDR3 in DNA: TGTGCCAGCAGCCAGCTAGCGGGAGTCGACGAGCAGTACTTC. It codes for CASSQLAGVDEQYF. The chain uses TRBV7-2 and TRBJ2-7; 10 positions match TRBD2. J gave up 5 bases and V 5 bases, and 6 bases lay outside the gene matches. CDR3 length equals 14 residues. The germline gives CDR1 SGHTA, CDR2 FQGNSA.

This clone occurred once. This sequence joins TRBV21-1 and TRBJ1-1; the DNA was not compared with TRBD1, the D call given in the table. TRBV21-1 is designated a pseudogene. This CDR3 contains 15 residues. The CDR3 coding sequence is TGTGCCAGCAGCGTCAAAACAGGAGTGGGCACTGAAGCTTTCTTT. This translates into CASSVKTGVGTEAFF.

V gene TRBV19 combines with J gene TRBJ2-7; 9 bases are a match to TRBD2. The CDR3 contains 14 residues. Trimming at V came to 3 bases and at J to 2 bases, leaving 2 bases not matched to a gene. Germline lookup yields CDR1 LNHDA and CDR2 SQIVND (reference sequence). CDR3 in DNA: TGTGCCAGTAGTATGGGCGGGGGGGCCTACGAGCAGTACTTC. Its protein is CASSMGGGAYEQYF.

The chain couples TRBV7-2 to TRBJ1-1, with a tentative D call TRBD1 (5 bases). Germline loops: CDR1 SGHTA, CDR2 FQGNSA. V was pared by 5 bases and J by 2 bases, with 12 bases between. The CDR3 totals 14 residues. The DNA of the CDR3 is TGTGCCAGCAGCCCGGAGACAGTAAACACTGAAGCTTTCTTT. Translation gives CASSPETVNTEAFF.

V is TRBV7-7 and J is TRBJ2-7, with D possibly matching TRBD1 (6 bases). The CDR3 is 14 residues long. V lost 1 base, J lost 6 bases, and 13 bases lay in between. Germline V CDR1 and CDR2: SSHAT, FNYEAQ (reference sequence). CDR3 loop: CASSLGAQGSEQYF. The CDR3 nucleotides read TGTGCCAGCAGCTTAGGTGCACAGGGCTCCGAGCAGTACTTC. The whole variable domain, filled in from reference TRBV7-7 and TRBJ2-7, reads GAGVSQSPRYKVTKRGQDVTLRCDPISSHATLYWYQQALGQGPEFLTYFNYEAQPDKSGLPSDRFSAERPEGSISTLTIQRTEQRDSAMYRCASSLGAQGSEQYFGPGTRLTVT.

This clone was counted a single time. The J gene is TRBJ2-3, the V gene TRBV30; possible D gene TRBD2, 6 bases. This CDR3 spans 16 amino acids. V dropped 2 bases and J dropped 4 bases, with 19 bases sitting between them. The germline V gene encodes CDR1 GTSNPN and CDR2 SVGIG (reference sequence). The CDR3, as DNA: TGTGCCTGGAGTTCCCGCCGTGGGGGGATGTCAGATACGCAGTATTTT. This codes for CAWSSRRGGMSDTQYF. The variable domain in full, completed from reference TRBV30 and TRBJ2-3, reads SQTIHQWPATLVQPVGSPLSLECTVEGTSNPNLYWYRQAAGRGLQLLFYSVGIGQISSEVPQNLSASRPQDRQFILSSKKLLLSDSGFYLCAWSSRRGGMSDTQYFGPGTRLTVL.

This clone was picked up a small number of times. The chain joins TRBV15 to TRBJ2-7; D possibly uses TRBD1 or TRBD2 (7 bases each). Germline-derived CDR1 and CDR2 are LNHNV and YYDKDF (reference sequence). The CDR3 consists of 15 residues. Trimming took off 2 bases at V and 3 bases at J, with 14 bases between the two ends. CDR3 in amino acids: CATSRPTRGGYEQYF. The CDR3 nucleotides read TGTGCCACCAGCAGACCCACCAGGGGGGGCTACGAGCAGTACTTC.

The chain carries TRBV6-2 or TRBV6-3 and TRBJ2-2; D is undetermined. Trimming shortened V by 5 bases and J by 2 bases, and 3 bases separated the two germline ends. Germline V gene lookup returns CDR1 MNHEY and CDR2 SVGEGT. The CDR3 extends over 12 amino acids. The CDR3, as DNA: TGTGCCAGCAGTACTAACACCGGGGAGCTGTTTTTT. This translates into CASSTNTGELFF.

This chain uses TRBV11-3 with TRBJ2-7; D possibly corresponds to TRBD2 (5 bases). Trimming stripped 1 base from V and 5 bases from J, with 12 bases between. Germline CDR1 SGHNT, CDR2 YENEEA. The length of the CDR3 is 14 residues. CDR3: CASSLVASIDEQYF. CDR3 nucleotides: TGTGCCAGCAGCTTAGTGGCTAGCATCGACGAGCAGTACTTC. Full variable domain (outside the CDR3, taken from reference TRBV11-3 and TRBJ2-7): EAGVVQSPRYKIIEKKQPVAFWCNPISGHNTLYWYLQNLGQGPELLIRYENEEAVDDSQLPKDRFSAERLKGVDSTLKIQPAELGDSAVYLCASSLVASIDEQYFGPGTRLTVT.

V gene TRBV13 combines with J gene TRBJ2-5; TRBD1 aligns across 8 bases. Per germline, CDR1 PRHDT and CDR2 FYEKMQ (reference sequence). The CDR3 length is 16 residues. J gave up 2 bases and V 5 bases, and 10 bases lay outside the gene matches. CDR3 sequence: CASSVSGTGVQETQYF. CDR3 DNA: TGTGCCAGCAGCGTTTCCGGGACAGGAGTTCAAGAGACCCAGTACTTC.

The genes are TRBV3-1 (or the pseudogene TRBV3-2) and TRBJ2-6, with D unresolved. Per germline, CDR1 LGHDT and CDR2 YNNKEL (reference sequence). Trimming left V 3 bases short and J 0 bases short, with 6 bases between. This CDR3 is built from 15 residues. CDR3 amino acids: CASSHTSSGANVLTF. CDR3 DNA: TGTGCCAGCAGCCATACAAGCTCTGGGGCCAACGTCCTGACTTTC.

The rearrangement joins TRBV10-1 to TRBJ2-3; the D is unclear. V was clipped by 8 bases and J by 2 bases, with 11 bases between them. Germline loops: CDR1 WNHNN, CDR2 SYGVQD (reference sequence). The CDR3 spans 13 residues. The CDR3 loop is CASRGVFTDTQYF. DNA of the CDR3: TGCGCCAGCCGAGGCGTCTTCACAGATACGCAGTATTTT.

The chain joins TRBV10-3 to TRBJ1-5, with D maybe TRBD1 (5 bases). V dropped 8 bases and J dropped 3 bases, with 14 bases sitting between them. Germline CDR1 and CDR2: ENHRY and SYGVKD. CDR3 length equals 14 residues. CDR3 nucleotide sequence: TGTGCCATCGGGGCAGGGCGGAACAATCAGCCCCAGCATTTT. It specifies CAIGAGRNNQPQHF.